Each of the 14 T cell receptor beta chains below was sequenced from the same sample in a study of T cells in Graves' hyperthyroidism and ophthalmopathy. TCR beta CDR3 region amplification was performed from RNA transcripts. The HTBI primer set was used in a first-round RT-PCR of the TCR CDR3. MiXCR, applied by TCRdb to the multiplex PCR reads, yields one record per CDR3 protein. Among about 130,000 distinct CDR3 sequences, about 20% were seen once, and the ten largest hold roughly 71%. The specimen sequenced was blood. The receptors derive from a woman aged 45-60 years with Graves' hyperthyroidism that later progressed to Graves' ophthalmopathy.

This clonotype was observed many times. The V gene is TRBV30, the J gene TRBJ1-1, with 8 bases matching TRBD1. With V trimmed by 5 bases and J by 4 bases, 3 bases remained unmatched. This CDR3 contains 12 residues. From germline, CDR1 is GTSNPN and CDR2 SVGIG (reference sequence). CDR3 amino acids: CAWVTGGTEAFF. The CDR3 coding sequence is TGTGCCTGGGTTACAGGGGGCACTGAAGCTTTCTTT. The full variable domain, completed using reference TRBV30 and TRBJ1-1, is SQTIHQWPATLVQPVGSPLSLECTVEGTSNPNLYWYRQAAGRGLQLLFYSVGIGQISSEVPQNLSASRPQDRQFILSSKKLLLSDSGFYLCAWVTGGTEAFFGQGTRLTVV.

The chain links TRBV24-1 to TRBJ1-1; D not certain. V was cut by 3 bases and J by 2 bases, with 9 bases left in between. The CDR3 runs 14 residues. The germline gives CDR1 KGHDR, CDR2 SFDVKD. The CDR3 sequence: CATSDPGKNTEAFF. CDR3 nucleotides: TGTGCCACCAGTGATCCCGGTAAAAACACTGAAGCTTTCTTT.

This clonotype was counted at least ten times. V usage is TRBV25-1 and J usage is TRBJ1-1; unclear D gene. Looked up from germline, CDR1 is MGHDK and CDR2 is SYGVNS. Trimming took off 6 bases at V and 0 bases at J, with 5 bases between the two ends. The CDR3 length is 12 residues. The CDR3 nucleotides are TGTGCCAGCAGAAGAATGAACACTGAAGCTTTCTTT. This gives the protein CASRRMNTEAFF.

This chain links TRBV5-6 with TRBJ1-2, with D hard to call. Germline V gene lookup returns CDR1 SGHDT and CDR2 YYEEEE. V was clipped by 1 base and J by 0 bases, with 16 bases between them. The CDR3 spans 17 residues. The CDR3 nucleotides read TGTGCCAGCAGCTTGTATGGGCAGTCTTTTACTAACTATGGCTACACCTTC. It is translated as CASSLYGQSFTNYGYTF.

This clonotype has more than one count but fewer than ten. The chain has TRBV15 and TRBJ1-2, with D possibly matching TRBD1 (6 bases). Germline loops: CDR1 LNHNV, CDR2 YYDKDF (reference sequence). The CDR3 length is 15 residues. Trimming pared 0 bases from V and 7 bases from J, leaving 15 bases between. Written as DNA, the CDR3 is TGTGCCACCAGCAGAGATAATAGGGGGTTATCTGGCTACACCTTC. Translation gives CATSRDNRGLSGYTF. Filled out from reference TRBV15 and TRBJ1-2, the complete variable domain reads DAMVIQNPRYQVTQFGKPVTLSCSQTLNHNVMYWYQQKSSQAPKLLFHYYDKDFNNEADTPDNFQSRRPNTSFCFLDIRSPGLGDTAMYLCATSRDNRGLSGYTFGSGTRLTVV.

This clonotype was counted ten times or more. The chain recombines TRBV6-1 with TRBJ2-5; maybe TRBD2 (5 bases). Trimming shortened V by 3 bases and J by 2 bases, and 13 bases separated the two germline ends. This CDR3 region has 15 residues. The germline CDR1 and CDR2 sequences are MNHNS and SASEGT. CDR3: CASSELVREQETQYF. CDR3 DNA: TGTGCCAGCAGTGAGTTGGTGAGGGAGCAAGAGACCCAGTACTTC.

This clonotype was detected ten times or more. The V and J genes are TRBV2 and TRBJ1-6, with 8 bases identical to TRBD1. The germline V gene has CDR1 SNHLY and CDR2 FYNNEI. Germline trimming cut 10 bases from V and 7 bases from J; bases unmatched to any gene: 9. The CDR3 covers 14 residues. CDR3 in DNA: TGTGCCATACCCCTCAGGGGGCGGAATTCACCCCTCCACTTT. This encodes CAIPLRGRNSPLHF. Supplemented by reference TRBV2 and TRBJ1-6, the full variable domain reads EPEVTQTPSHQVTQMGQEVILRCVPISNHLYFYWYRQILGQKVEFLVSFYNNEISEKSEIFDDQFSVERPDGSNFTLKIRSTKLEDSAMYFCAIPLRGRNSPLHFGNGTRLTVT.

This clonotype was seen ten or more times. The J gene is TRBJ2-2, the V gene TRBV5-1; no firm D call. The CDR3 loop spans 13 amino acids. Trimming took off 1 base at V and 11 bases at J, with 12 bases between the two ends. Looked up from germline, CDR1 is SGHRS and CDR2 is YFSETQ. The CDR3 spells CASSLSKAYELFF. CDR3 nucleotide sequence: TGCGCCAGCAGCTTGAGTAAAGCGTATGAGCTGTTTTTT.

A few counts support this clonotype. The rearrangement uses TRBV19 and TRBJ1-6; D not resolved. The CDR3 runs to 14 residues. The germline V and J ends were trimmed by 9 bases and 10 bases, with 19 bases remaining between them. Germline V CDR1 and CDR2: LNHDA, SQIVND (reference sequence). The CDR3 here is CASNTQSERSPLHF. CDR3 coding DNA: TGTGCCAGCAATACCCAGTCGGAGAGATCACCCCTCCACTTT.

V and J are TRBV28 and TRBJ1-2; D ambiguous. Germline-derived CDR1 and CDR2 are MDHEN and SYDVKM. The CDR3 is 13 residues long. Trimming left V 7 bases short and J 4 bases short, with 13 bases between. CDR3 DNA: TGTGCCAGCACCTCGGTCAGTAGCTATGGCTACACCTTC. Translating it yields CASTSVSSYGYTF.

This clonotype has a count of ten or more. The rearrangement joins TRBV6-1 to TRBJ2-1; TRBD2 matches 12 bases. After removal of 8 bases from V and 1 base from J, the junction contained 3 bases not matched to a gene. This CDR3 comprises 15 residues. Per germline, CDR1 MNHNS and CDR2 SASEGT. CDR3: CASVLAGGSYNEQFF. DNA of the CDR3: TGTGCCAGCGTCCTAGCGGGAGGGTCCTACAATGAGCAGTTCTTC.

The chain links TRBV2 to TRBJ2-3, with D possibly matching TRBD2 (5 bases). Germline CDR1 reads SNHLY; CDR2 reads FYNNEI. Trimming removed 5 bases from V and 6 bases from J, with 18 bases in between. CDR3 length: 15 residues. The CDR3 here is CASSPGNEGGDTQYF. DNA of the CDR3: TGTGCCAGCAGTCCCGGGAATGAGGGCGGTGATACGCAGTATTTT.

On this clonotype: This may stem from a read error, because a much larger clone lies one nucleotide away. This chain uses TRBV20-1 with TRBJ2-3; 10 bases agree with TRBD2. Germline V gives CDR1 DFQATT, CDR2 SNEGSKA (reference sequence). The CDR3 length is 17 residues. Losses at the gene ends were 6 bases for V and 0 bases for J; bases not matched to a gene: 12. The CDR3 DNA follows: TGCAGTGCACCCCGTGCACTAGCGGGATTTAGCACAGATACGCAGTATTTT. This codes for CSAPRALAGFSTDTQYF.

The genes are TRBV4-1 and TRBJ2-1, with 7 bases aligning to TRBD2. This CDR3 spans 13 amino acids. CDR1 MGHRA and CDR2 YSYEKL come from the germline V gene. V shed 1 base, J shed 14 bases, and the junction held 8 bases outside the gene matches. The CDR3 sequence is CASSQAEQREEFF. CDR3 in DNA: TGCGCCAGCAGCCAAGCGGAGCAACGGGAGGAGTTCTTC.